The 29 T cell receptor beta chains in this list originate from one sample, sequenced in a study of Tregs in tolerant kidney transplant recipients. Assay: immunoSEQ multiplex PCR; the TCRdb copy retains only in-frame clones and omits some. Among about 78,000 clones listed, under 95% were seen once. The starting material was Tregs from blood, obtained before the transplant. These TCRs come from a human donor who received a combined kidney and bone marrow transplant.

The V gene is TRBV7-2, the J gene TRBJ1-5, with D uncertain. Trimming stripped 5 bases from V and 1 base from J, with 12 bases between. The CDR3 has 15 residues. CDR1 and CDR2 from the germline V gene are SGHTA and FQGNSA. The CDR3 reads CASSPTGVSNQPQHF. Written as DNA, the CDR3 is TGTGCCAGCAGCCCCACGGGTGTGAGCAATCAGCCCCAGCATTTT.

The chain uses TRBV29-1 and TRBJ1-4, with 9 bases that match TRBD1. CDR1 is SQVTM, CDR2 ANQGSEA, per germline. This CDR3 has 16 residues. V was pared by 4 bases and J by 2 bases, with 8 bases of the junction left unmatched. In DNA form, the CDR3 reads TGCAGCGTTGGAGGGACAGGGATTGGGACTAATGAAAAACTGTTTTTT. Its protein product is CSVGGTGIGTNEKLFF. Based on the CDR3 plus reference TRBV29-1 and TRBJ1-4, the full variable domain is SAVISQKPSRDICQRGTSLTIQCQVDSQVTMMFWYRQQPGQSLTLIATANQGSEATYESGFVIDKFPISRPNLTFSTLTVSNMSPEDSSIYLCSVGGTGIGTNEKLFFGSGTQLSVL.

The CDR3 protein is CASSVRLAGKETQYF. CDR3 DNA: TGTGCCAGCAGCGTAAGACTAGCGGGGAAAGAGACCCAGTACTTC. This rearrangement joins TRBV9 to TRBJ2-5; the match to TRBD2 covers 11 bases. The germline V gene encodes CDR1 SGDLS and CDR2 YYNGEE. The CDR3 covers 15 residues. Losses at the gene ends were 1 base for V and 3 bases for J; bases not matched to a gene: 2.

The chain recombines TRBV30 with TRBJ2-3; TRBD1 aligns across 7 bases. The germline V gene encodes CDR1 GTSNPN and CDR2 SVGIG (reference sequence). V was pared by 3 bases and J by 3 bases, with 6 bases of the junction left unmatched. This CDR3 contains 14 residues. The CDR3 region has the DNA TGTGCCTGGAGCGAGGGACAGCCTACAGATACGCAGTATTTT. Translating gives CAWSEGQPTDTQYF.

The J gene is TRBJ1-5, the V gene TRBV6-5, with TRBD1 identical over 7 bases. V gave up 4 bases and J gave up 2 bases; unmatched junction bases: 2. The CDR3 spans 14 residues. In germline, CDR1 is MNHEY, CDR2 SVGAGI. CDR3 in amino acids: CASSSGQGNQPQHF. The CDR3 DNA reads TGTGCCAGCAGTTCTGGACAGGGCAATCAGCCCCAGCATTTT.

This clone was picked up one time. The CDR3, as DNA: TGTGCCAGCAGTTTCGCCCGGAGAGATACGCAGTATTTT. Translating it yields CASSFARRDTQYF. V is TRBV27 and J is TRBJ2-3, with D uncertain. The CDR3 sequence is 13 residues long. V was shortened by 3 bases and J by 5 bases, with 9 bases between the two germline ends. The germline gives CDR1 MNHEY, CDR2 SMNVEV (reference sequence).

This clone appeared once. The CDR3 reads CASSPPYLGGRRDTDTQYF. The CDR3 DNA follows: TGTGCCAGCTCACCACCGTATCTTGGGGGTCGGCGGGACACAGATACGCAGTATTTT. J is TRBJ2-3 and V is TRBV18; D might be TRBD2 (6 bases). The germline V and J ends were trimmed by 0 bases and 2 bases, with 21 bases remaining between them. The CDR3 has 19 amino acids. Per the germline V gene, CDR1 is KGHSH and CDR2 is LQKENI. The entire variable domain, with the rest obtained from reference TRBV18 and TRBJ2-3, is as follows: NAGVMQNPRHLVRRRGQEARLRCSPMKGHSHVYWYRQLPEEGLKFMVYLQKENIIDESGMPKERFSAEFPKEGPSILRIQQVVRGDSAAYFCASSPPYLGGRRDTDTQYFGPGTRLTVL.

The chain recombines TRBV15 with TRBJ2-5; D not certain. This CDR3 has 13 residues. The V gene's germline CDR1 is LNHNV and CDR2 YYDKDF (reference sequence). V lost 0 bases, J lost 1 base, and 3 bases lay in between. The CDR3 region is CATSRDSQETQYF. The CDR3 region has the DNA TGTGCCACCAGCAGAGACAGCCAAGAGACCCAGTACTTC.

This chain connects TRBV27 to TRBJ1-4; D is unclear. Trimming left V 7 bases short and J 5 bases short, with 17 bases between. CDR3 length equals 15 residues. The germline V gene encodes CDR1 MNHEY and CDR2 SMNVEV (reference sequence). CDR3 in DNA: TGTGCCAGCATGACGAACCTCGGGAGGAATGAAAAACTGTTTTTT. Translating it yields CASMTNLGRNEKLFF.

The chain recombines TRBV7-2 with TRBJ1-1; D is uncertain. This CDR3 spans 15 amino acids. Germline lookup yields CDR1 SGHTA and CDR2 FQGNSA. The germline V and J ends were trimmed by 2 bases and 1 base, with 11 bases remaining between them. DNA for the CDR3: TGTGCCAGCAGCTTATACGGCACACCGAACACTGAAGCTTTCTTT. It yields the protein CASSLYGTPNTEAFF.

Remarks on this clone: The sample has other DNA sequences that encode this CDR3 too. The V and J genes are TRBV29-1 and TRBJ2-2, with 12 bases aligning to TRBD2. The germline V gene encodes CDR1 SQVTM and CDR2 ANQGSEA. This CDR3 region has 15 residues. The trim removed 7 bases at V and 5 bases at J, leaving 8 bases unmatched. The CDR3 DNA sequence: TGCAGCGCCGAGGGACTAGCGGGTGGGACCGGGGAGCTGTTTTTT. Its protein product is CSAEGLAGGTGELFF.

The chain couples TRBV7-3 to TRBJ2-7; no clear D. The V gene's germline CDR1 is SGHTA and CDR2 FQGTGA. V lost 5 bases, J lost 0 bases, and 11 bases lay in between. The CDR3 is 14 residues long. The CDR3: CASSPGPGSYEQYF. The CDR3 nucleotides read TGTGCCAGCAGCCCCGGACCGGGCTCCTACGAGCAGTACTTC.

The chain joins TRBV7-8 to TRBJ2-7; the D gene is possibly TRBD1 (5 bases). The CDR3 extends over 14 amino acids. V lost 0 bases to trimming and J lost 4 bases, with 10 bases between them. Germline lookup yields CDR1 SGHVS and CDR2 FQNEAQ. The CDR3 coding sequence is TGTGCCAGCAGCTTAGCTCAGGGAAAATACGAGCAGTACTTC. Translation gives CASSLAQGKYEQYF.

The chain carries TRBV5-1 and TRBJ2-5, with unresolved D. The DNA end is more similar to TRBJ2-7, so the J call may be wrong. CDR1 and CDR2 (germline): SGHRS, YFSETQ. The CDR3 contains 17 residues. The CDR3 sequence: CASSLAASTATSYEQYF. CDR3 DNA: TGCGCCAGCAGCTTGGCCGCATCGACGGCGACCTCCTACGAGCAGTACTTC.

The chain joins TRBV18 to TRBJ2-3; the D gene is possibly TRBD2 (5 bases). The V gene's germline CDR1 is KGHSH and CDR2 LQKENI. The CDR3 extends over 13 amino acids. V was clipped by 0 bases and J by 6 bases, with 7 bases between them. This chain's CDR3 is CASSPPEEDTQYF. The CDR3 DNA follows: TGTGCCAGCTCACCACCGGAGGAGGATACGCAGTATTTT.

J is TRBJ2-5 and V is TRBV2; 7 bases fit TRBD2. CDR3 length: 15 residues. With 4 bases clipped from V and 0 bases from J, the junction kept 5 bases outside the gene matches. Germline-derived CDR1 and CDR2 are SNHLY and FYNNEI. In DNA form, the CDR3 reads TGTGCCAGCAGTGCGGGACTAAAGAACCAAGAGACCCAGTACTTC. As protein: CASSAGLKNQETQYF. Based on the CDR3 plus reference TRBV2 and TRBJ2-5, the full variable domain is EPEVTQTPSHQVTQMGQEVILRCVPISNHLYFYWYRQILGQKVEFLVSFYNNEISEKSEIFDDQFSVERPDGSNFTLKIRSTKLEDSAMYFCASSAGLKNQETQYFGPGTRLLVL.

This clone was counted a single time. This chain connects TRBV19 to TRBJ2-1, with TRBD2 matching over 7 bases. CDR1 and CDR2 (germline): LNHDA, SQIVND (reference sequence). V shed 1 base and J 2 bases; nucleotides not matched to a gene: 2. CDR3 size: 15 residues. CDR3 sequence: CASSIGLAAYNEQFF. The DNA for the CDR3 is TGTGCCAGTAGTATAGGGCTAGCGGCCTACAATGAGCAGTTCTTC. The full variable domain, completed using reference TRBV19 and TRBJ2-1, is DGGITQSPKYLFRKEGQNVTLSCEQNLNHDAMYWYRQDPGQGLRLIYYSQIVNDFQKGDIAEGYSVSREKKESFPLTVTSAQKNPTAFYLCASSIGLAAYNEQFFGPGTRLTVL.

This clone was detected once. The chain couples TRBV5-4 to TRBJ2-5; 8 nucleotides match TRBD1. The CDR3 length is 15 residues. Trimming cost V 6 bases and J 3 bases; bases outside gene matches: 10. Germline lookup yields CDR1 SGHNT and CDR2 YYREEE (reference sequence). In nucleotides, the CDR3 is TGTGCCAGCAATTCGGACAGGGCCGGGAAAGAGACCCAGTACTTC. This codes for CASNSDRAGKETQYF.

The chain combines TRBV2 with TRBJ1-4; 10 bases line up with TRBD1. The CDR3 covers 12 residues. Germline lookup yields CDR1 SNHLY and CDR2 FYNNEI. J gave up 13 bases and V 6 bases, and 5 bases lay outside the gene matches. CDR3 in DNA: TGTGCCAGCAGGGGACAGGGGCCAATACTGTTTTTT. Residues: CASRGQGPILFF.

The chain has TRBV29-1 and TRBJ2-5; 10 bases align to TRBD2. Germline V gene lookup returns CDR1 SQVTM and CDR2 ANQGSEA. Trimming at V came to 6 bases and at J to 4 bases, leaving 8 bases not matched to a gene. The CDR3 totals 14 residues. CDR3 region: CSVASGSSGETQYF. The CDR3 DNA follows: TGCAGCGTGGCTAGCGGGAGTAGCGGAGAGACCCAGTACTTC.

V usage is TRBV18 and J usage is TRBJ1-1; possible D gene TRBD1, 5 bases. Germline lookup yields CDR1 KGHSH and CDR2 LQKENI. The CDR3 totals 15 residues. Trimming took 3 bases from V and 1 from J, leaving 12 bases between them. The CDR3 spells CASSPRDGANTEAFF. CDR3 nucleotide sequence: TGTGCCAGCTCACCTCGGGACGGGGCGAACACTGAAGCTTTCTTT.

The chain is built from TRBV2 and TRBJ1-3; D is undetermined. Trimming took off 5 bases at V and 5 bases at J, with 7 bases between the two ends. The CDR3 runs 12 residues. The germline CDR1 and CDR2 sequences are SNHLY and FYNNEI. The CDR3 DNA sequence: TGTGCCAGCAGTCTCGCACGAAACACCATATATTTT. Protein product: CASSLARNTIYF.

V and J are TRBV5-1 and TRBJ2-7, with D maybe TRBD1 (6 bases). Germline CDR1 SGHRS, CDR2 YFSETQ. The CDR3 length is 12 residues. V dropped 7 bases and J dropped 2 bases, with 10 bases sitting between them. The DNA for the CDR3 is TGCGCCAGCGGACAGAATCCCTACGAGCAGTACTTC. This codes for CASGQNPYEQYF.

This chain joins TRBV5-6 and TRBJ2-3, with 10 bases identical to TRBD2. The germline V gene has CDR1 SGHDT and CDR2 YYEEEE. Trimming removed 4 bases from V and 3 bases from J; junction bases left unmatched: 5. The CDR3 consists of 15 residues. CDR3: CASSGAGGPTDTQYF. CDR3 DNA: TGTGCCAGCAGCGGAGCGGGAGGGCCGACAGATACGCAGTATTTT.

The chain carries TRBV30 and TRBJ2-7, with a tentative D call TRBD1 (5 bases). Germline V CDR1 and CDR2: GTSNPN, SVGIG (reference sequence). The CDR3 spans 13 residues. The V end lost 2 bases, the J end lost 6 bases, and 14 bases lay between the germline ends. CDR3 sequence (DNA): TGTGCCTGGAGTAAAGGGGCAGTTCGCGAGCAGTACTTC. This encodes CAWSKGAVREQYF.

J is TRBJ1-2 and V is TRBV23-1; 7 bases agree with TRBD1. TRBV23-1 has ORF status, its function being uncertain. CDR3 length: 18 residues. V lost 0 bases, J lost 7 bases, and 17 bases stayed unmatched. DNA of the CDR3: TGCGCCAGCAGTCAATCGGGGGACAGTTGGTCCCTCCTACGTGGCTACACCTTC. Encoded protein: CASSQSGDSWSLLRGYTF.

The chain couples TRBV6-1 to TRBJ2-3; D is ambiguous. This CDR3 is built from 14 residues. The germline V and J ends were trimmed by 5 bases and 1 base, with 10 bases remaining between them. The V gene's germline CDR1 is MNHNS and CDR2 SASEGT. CDR3 bases: TGTGCCAGCAGTTCGGACGTCCGCACAGATACGCAGTATTTT. Its protein is CASSSDVRTDTQYF.

This clone was seen only once. This rearrangement joins TRBV19 to TRBJ2-4; D is ambiguous. Germline V gene sequence: CDR1 LNHDA, CDR2 SQIVND (reference sequence). This CDR3 is 14 amino acids long. V lost 1 base and J 8 bases, leaving 12 bases between the germline ends. CDR3: CASSIGNRRDIQYF. Here the CDR3 DNA reads TGTGCCAGTAGTATAGGAAACCGTAGGGACATTCAGTACTTC.

The table lists this clone with a count of one. The chain couples TRBV27 to TRBJ2-6, with D hard to call. V dropped 3 bases and J dropped 0 bases, with 6 bases sitting between them. The CDR3 sequence is 15 residues long. Per germline, CDR1 MNHEY and CDR2 SMNVEV (reference sequence). The chain's CDR3 is CASSFRTSGANVLTF. CDR3 in DNA: TGTGCCAGCAGTTTTAGGACCTCTGGGGCCAACGTCCTGACTTTC. Filled out from reference TRBV27 and TRBJ2-6, the complete variable domain reads EAQVTQNPRYLITVTGKKLTVTCSQNMNHEYMSWYRQDPGLGLRQIYYSMNVEVTDKGDVPEGYKVSRKEKRNFPLILESPSPNQTSLYFCASSFRTSGANVLTFGAGSRLTVL.